Shown below are 27 T cell receptor beta chains from a single sample sequenced in a study of Ad26.COV2.S vaccination and SARS-CoV-2 variants. Profiled with immunoSEQ multiplex PCR; TCRdb holds only in-frame clones, not every one. The sample consists of some 350,000 clones, 85% to 90% of them appearing once. Noted treatment: about 20 received Ad26.COV2.S at low or high dose, single or two shots; several received placebo; per-sample allocation not given. Collection of the samples took place on day 63 after the first injection of vaccine or placebo. The specimen comprised peripheral blood, sampled in a trial of Ad26.COV2.S vaccine versus placebo. Receptors originate from a person between 18 and 65 years old who received the Ad26.COV2.S COVID-19 vaccine or a placebo.

This clone has just one count. The chain has TRBV2 and TRBJ2-7, with 9 bases fitting TRBD1. This CDR3 has 16 residues. V shed 4 bases, J shed 0 bases, and the junction held 7 bases outside the gene matches. The germline gives CDR1 SNHLY, CDR2 FYNNEI. CDR3 protein: CASSGDRVVSSYEQYF. CDR3 in DNA: TGTGCCAGCAGTGGGGACAGGGTGGTCAGCTCCTACGAGCAGTACTTC.

V usage is TRBV3-1 (or the pseudogene TRBV3-2) and J usage is TRBJ1-3; no clear D. The CDR3 runs to 14 residues. V was cut by 4 bases and J by 0 bases, with 7 bases left in between. Looked up from germline, CDR1 is LGHDT and CDR2 is YNNKEL (reference sequence). As DNA, the CDR3 is TGTGCCAGCAGCCTCCGGGACTCTGGAAACACCATATATTTT. It yields the protein CASSLRDSGNTIYF.

V usage is TRBV6-1 and J usage is TRBJ2-7; D not resolved. Germline values: CDR1 MNHNS, CDR2 SASEGT. With 2 bases removed from V and 4 bases from J, the gap between germline ends came to 15 bases. The length of the CDR3 is 15 residues. This CDR3 is CASSEMGAGQYEQYF. The CDR3 coding sequence is TGTGCCAGCAGTGAAATGGGTGCTGGTCAATACGAGCAGTACTTC.

This clone turned up a few times. The V and J genes are TRBV3-1 (or the pseudogene TRBV3-2) and TRBJ1-2; D gene uncertain. The V end lost 1 base, the J end lost 1 base, and 13 bases lay between the germline ends. CDR1 is LGHDT, CDR2 YNNKEL, per germline (reference sequence). The CDR3 spans 16 residues. As DNA, the CDR3 is TGTGCCAGCAGCCAAGGGGTAGCCCAATTTAACTATGGCTACACCTTC. Its translation is CASSQGVAQFNYGYTF.

This rearrangement joins TRBV12-3 or TRBV12-4 to TRBJ2-1; D may be TRBD2 (5 bases). The CDR3 is made up of 13 amino acids. Trimming took off 0 bases at V and 15 bases at J, with 15 bases between the two ends. CDR3: CASSLAPFGGGFF. The CDR3, as DNA: TGTGCCAGCAGTTTAGCGCCCTTCGGAGGTGGGTTCTTC.

This chain connects TRBV6-2 or TRBV6-3 to TRBJ2-6; D perhaps matches TRBD1 (7 bases). The CDR3 loop spans 17 amino acids. The V and J ends lost 6 bases and 0 bases respectively, with 15 bases between them. Germline CDR1 is MNHEY and CDR2 is SVGEGT. The CDR3 here is CASSGQEGFSGANVLTF. The CDR3 DNA is TGTGCCAGCAGCGGACAGGAGGGATTCTCTGGGGCCAACGTCCTGACTTTC.

Here the CDR3 reads CSVETGYGYTF. In DNA, the CDR3 is TGCAGCGTTGAAACGGGCTATGGCTACACCTTC. The rearrangement uses TRBV29-1 and TRBJ1-2; no firm D call. Germline CDR1 SQVTM, CDR2 ANQGSEA. The length of the CDR3 is 11 residues. V was pared by 2 bases and J by 4 bases, with 5 bases between.

V gene TRBV7-9 combines with J gene TRBJ2-7; 7 positions agree with TRBD1. The CDR3 extends over 13 amino acids. V trimming: 5 bases; J trimming: 4 bases; junction bases outside the gene matches: 5. Germline values: CDR1 SEHNR, CDR2 FQNEAQ (reference sequence). The chain's CDR3 is CASSRDSLYEQYF. The CDR3 nucleotides are TGTGCCAGCAGCCGGGACAGTCTTTACGAGCAGTACTTC.

The J gene is TRBJ1-1, the V gene TRBV7-9; D may be TRBD1 (5 bases). The CDR3 has 13 amino acids. The ends were cut back, 5 bases at V and 5 bases at J, with 12 bases in the middle. The germline gives CDR1 SEHNR, CDR2 FQNEAQ (reference sequence). The CDR3 DNA reads as TGTGCCAGCAGCCGCGGGACGACGACTGAAGCTTTCTTT. This sequence encodes CASSRGTTTEAFF.

This clone was detected only once. The V call is TRBV9, the J call TRBJ2-6; the match to TRBD2 covers 7 bases. The V and J ends lost 0 bases and 3 bases, in that order; junction bases with no gene match: 3. The CDR3 covers 16 residues. Germline V gene lookup returns CDR1 SGDLS and CDR2 YYNGEE. CDR3 in DNA: TGTGCCAGCAGCGTAGGGGGAGGGAGTGGGGCCAACGTCCTGACTTTC. Its translation is CASSVGGGSGANVLTF.

The chain combines TRBV5-8 with TRBJ1-2; D possibly corresponds to TRBD1 (5 bases). Per the germline V gene, CDR1 is SGHTS and CDR2 is YDEGEE. The V and J ends lost 5 bases and 4 bases respectively, with 24 bases between them. CDR3 size: 17 residues. CDR3 nucleotide sequence: TGTGCCAGCAGTTTGAGGCCAGAGGCGGGACCGCCCTATGGCTACACCTTC. This encodes CASSLRPEAGPPYGYTF.

This chain joins TRBV28 and TRBJ1-4, with D tentatively TRBD1 (5 bases). The V gene lost 6 bases and the J gene lost 0 bases, with 11 bases spanning the gap. Germline lookup yields CDR1 MDHEN and CDR2 SYDVKM. The CDR3 contains 15 residues. Written as DNA, the CDR3 is TGTGCCAGCAGCTCGGGACGGACAACTAATGAAAAACTGTTTTTT. Its translation: CASSSGRTTNEKLFF.

The J gene is TRBJ2-7, the V gene TRBV3-1 (or the pseudogene TRBV3-2); unclear D gene. Germline CDR1 LGHDT, CDR2 YNNKEL (reference sequence). The CDR3 has 12 amino acids. V was shortened by 1 base and J by 5 bases, with 6 bases between the two germline ends. In DNA form, the CDR3 reads TGTGCCAGCAGCCAAGTGCGCCACGAGCAGTACTTC. Its translation is CASSQVRHEQYF.

The rearrangement uses TRBV6-6 and TRBJ2-5; 13 bases align to TRBD2. The CDR3 is made up of 17 amino acids. Trimming removed 5 bases from V and 4 bases from J; junction bases left unmatched: 10. CDR1 is MNHNY and CDR2 is SVGAGI in the germline V gene (reference sequence). CDR3: CASSRTSGSWASETQYF. CDR3 nucleotides: TGTGCCAGCAGTCGGACTAGCGGGAGTTGGGCGTCAGAGACCCAGTACTTC.

The count of this clone is one. The CDR3 region has the DNA TGTGCCAGCACCCGGGACAGGGGAGAGACCCAGTACTTC. Its translation: CASTRDRGETQYF. V gene TRBV7-2 combines with J gene TRBJ2-5, with 10 positions matching TRBD1. V dropped 7 bases and J dropped 4; count of bases not matched to a gene: 3. Germline V gene sequence: CDR1 SGHTA, CDR2 FQGNSA. The CDR3 spans 13 residues.

The chain combines TRBV6-5 with TRBJ2-6; D perhaps matches TRBD1 (5 bases). Germline values: CDR1 MNHEY, CDR2 SVGAGI. The CDR3 extends over 15 amino acids. V was clipped by 6 bases and J by 4 bases, with 13 bases between them. CDR3 in amino acids: CASRGPGRGANVLTF. The CDR3 DNA is TGTGCCAGCAGGGGGCCGGGTCGAGGGGCCAACGTCCTGACTTTC.

The chain employs TRBV18 and TRBJ1-2; 8 nucleotides match TRBD1. CDR3 size: 14 residues. CDR1 and CDR2 from the germline V gene are KGHSH and LQKENI. With V trimmed by 4 bases and J by 6 bases, 7 bases remained unmatched. CDR3 sequence: CASSLGQGADGYTF. The DNA of the CDR3 is TGTGCCAGCTCACTTGGACAGGGAGCCGATGGCTACACCTTC. Full variable domain (rest looked up from reference TRBV18 and TRBJ1-2): NAGVMQNPRHLVRRRGQEARLRCSPMKGHSHVYWYRQLPEEGLKFMVYLQKENIIDESGMPKERFSAEFPKEGPSILRIQQVVRGDSAAYFCASSLGQGADGYTFGSGTRLTVV.

The genes are TRBV5-8 and TRBJ2-2; TRBD2 is a possible D gene (6 bases). This CDR3 is 15 amino acids long. V lost 3 bases and J lost 2, with 11 bases in between. The germline CDR1 and CDR2 sequences are SGHTS and YDEGEE. DNA of the CDR3: TGTGCCAGCAGCTACGGGACTTCCAACACCGGGGAGCTGTTTTTT. Residues: CASSYGTSNTGELFF.

The rearrangement joins TRBV19 to TRBJ2-1; 7 bases agree with TRBD1. Germline V gene data show CDR1 as LNHDA and CDR2 as SQIVND (reference sequence). J gave up 4 bases and V 8 bases, and 20 bases lay outside the gene matches. The CDR3 has 18 amino acids. CDR3 protein: CASRPVPVGTDSYNEQFF. CDR3 coding DNA: TGTGCCAGTCGTCCGGTACCTGTCGGGACAGACTCATACAATGAGCAGTTCTTC.

CDR3 nucleotide sequence: TGTGCCAGCAGTCCGGGACACCTCAACACTGAAGCTTTCTTT. Translation: CASSPGHLNTEAFF. The chain combines TRBV5-6 with TRBJ1-1, with D possibly matching TRBD1 (6 bases). The germline V gene encodes CDR1 SGHDT and CDR2 YYEEEE. The CDR3 runs 14 residues. V was cut by 5 bases and J by 2 bases, with 13 bases left in between. Complete variable domain (other parts from reference TRBV5-6 and TRBJ1-1): DAGVTQSPTHLIKTRGQQVTLRCSPKSGHDTVSWYQQALGQGPQFIFQYYEEEERQRGNFPDRFSGHQFPNYSSELNVNALLLGDSALYLCASSPGHLNTEAFFGQGTRLTVV.

This chain links TRBV4-1 with TRBJ2-1; TRBD2 is a possible D gene (6 bases). Germline V gene sequence: CDR1 MGHRA, CDR2 YSYEKL. This CDR3 has 16 residues. Trimming stripped 1 base from V and 7 bases from J, with 17 bases between. The CDR3 nucleotides are TGCGCCAGCAGCCAAGTGGGGACTGGGTTTGGGAATGAGCAGTTCTTC. This translates into CASSQVGTGFGNEQFF.

V usage is TRBV5-8 and J usage is TRBJ1-1; D uncertain. The CDR3 is made up of 11 amino acids. Germline values: CDR1 SGHTS, CDR2 YDEGEE. The germline V and J ends were trimmed by 3 bases and 2 bases, with 2 bases remaining between them. The CDR3 reads CASSSNTEAFF. DNA for the CDR3: TGTGCCAGCAGCTCAAACACTGAAGCTTTCTTT.

The V and J genes are TRBV12-5 and TRBJ1-1; no firm D call. Trimming removed 6 bases at V and 2 bases at J, with 13 bases between. This CDR3 has 14 residues. Germline CDR1 reads LGHNT; CDR2 reads FRNRAP. DNA for the CDR3: TGTGCTAGTGGATCTCGCGCGGGAAACACTGAAGCTTTCTTT. It codes for CASGSRAGNTEAFF.

For this clone: At one end, the junction sequence differs from germline, possibly due to a read error. This rearrangement joins TRBV11-2 to TRBJ2-1; 13 positions agree with TRBD2. Germline CDR1 is SGHAT and CDR2 is FQNNGV. CDR3 size: 14 residues. CDR3 DNA: TGTGCCAGCAGCTCCGGGACTAGCGGGAATGGGCAGTTCTTC. It translates to CASSSGTSGNGQFF.

The J gene is TRBJ1-2, the V gene TRBV30; D is undetermined. Deletions cut 0 bases from V and 11 bases from J, with 10 bases between. The CDR3 is 11 amino acids. The germline gives CDR1 GTSNPN, CDR2 SVGIG (reference sequence). The DNA for the CDR3 is TGTGCCTGGAGTGTCGAGCAGAAATACACCTTC. It encodes CAWSVEQKYTF.

V is TRBV11-3 and J is TRBJ2-1, with 11 nucleotides matching TRBD2. The CDR3 totals 14 residues. CDR1 and CDR2 (germline): SGHNT, YENEEA. V was pared by 5 bases and J by 12 bases, with 9 bases of the junction left unmatched. The CDR3 here is CASSPTVAGGVQFF. Here the CDR3 DNA reads TGTGCCAGCAGCCCCACTGTAGCGGGAGGGGTGCAGTTCTTC. The whole variable domain, filled in from reference TRBV11-3 and TRBJ2-1, reads EAGVVQSPRYKIIEKKQPVAFWCNPISGHNTLYWYLQNLGQGPELLIRYENEEAVDDSQLPKDRFSAERLKGVDSTLKIQPAELGDSAVYLCASSPTVAGGVQFFGPGTRLTVL.

A remark on this clone: Relative to the germline gene, one junction end is altered; a read error may explain this. V gene TRBV24-1 combines with J gene TRBJ1-1; 10 bases fit TRBD1. The CDR3 sequence is 15 residues long. Germline-derived CDR1 and CDR2 are KGHDR and SFDVKD. DNA of the CDR3: TGTGCCACCAGTACGGGACAGGGGTCCGGGAGCAGCTTCCGCTTT. Translation gives CATSTGQGSGSSFRF.